This T cell receptor (beta chain) derives from a study of T-cell memory formation after mild COVID-19. It was 5'RACE with constant-segment primers that produced the TCR alpha and TCR beta cDNA libraries, which carried sample barcodes and UMIs. A single record per CDR3 protein comes from TCRdb applying MiXCR to the 5' RACE reads. The repertoire holds 85,000 to 120,000 distinct CDR3 sequences, with under 15% as singletons. The material sequenced was PBMCs or a T cell subset sorted from them (not recorded which). The TCR was taken from an adult woman who had mild COVID-19 (a few samples of this study predate the infection). Cell type and time point are not known.

The DNA for the CDR3 is TGTGCCAGCAGCTTAGCGGGCAGGAACACTGAAGCTTTCTTT. It encodes CASSLAGRNTEAFF. The chain couples TRBV7-8 to TRBJ1-1; no clear D. V dropped 0 bases and J dropped 1 base, with 6 bases sitting between them. Germline V gene data show CDR1 as SGHVS and CDR2 as FQNEAQ. The CDR3 is 14 amino acids. Full variable domain (remainder filled in from reference TRBV7-8 and TRBJ1-1): GAGVSQSPRYKVAKRGQDVALRCDPISGHVSLFWYQQALGQGPEFLTYFQNEAQLDKSGLPSDRFFAERPEGSVSTLKIQRTQQEDSAVYLCASSLAGRNTEAFFGQGTRLTVV.